These 12 T cell receptor beta chains were sequenced from one sample in a study of cytomegalovirus exposure and HLA in healthy donors. Use of 60 Vbeta and 13 Jbeta primers characterized the PCR. Assay used: immunoSEQ multiplex PCR; TCRdb lists only in-frame clones, some missing. The profile shows about 160,000 clones, 77% of them singletons. Sequenced input: PBMCs. These receptors were taken from a middle-aged woman in good health and CMV-seropositive.

The chain uses TRBV7-9 and TRBJ1-2; TRBD1 agrees at 12 bases. Trimming took 5 bases from V and 8 from J; bases not matched to a gene: 9. The CDR3 consists of 15 residues. Germline CDR1 reads SEHNR; CDR2 reads FQNEAQ (reference sequence). As DNA, the CDR3 is TGTGCCAGCAGCCCCCCGGGACAGGGGGCGGTCGGCTACACCTTC. Translating gives CASSPPGQGAVGYTF.

This clone appeared a few times. The CDR3 sequence is CASSHEQAGNTIYF. The CDR3, as DNA: TGCGCCAGCAGCCACGAACAAGCTGGAAACACCATATATTTT. The V gene is TRBV4-1, the J gene TRBJ1-3; no clear D gene. This CDR3 region has 14 residues. The V end was cut by 3 bases, the J end by 2 bases, with 8 bases between. Germline V gene sequence: CDR1 MGHRA, CDR2 YSYEKL.

V is TRBV5-1 and J is TRBJ2-3; TRBD2 matches at 10 bases. In germline, CDR1 is SGHRS, CDR2 YFSETQ. The length of the CDR3 is 16 residues. V gave up 6 bases and J gave up 1 base; unmatched junction bases: 8. The CDR3 loop is CASTDSAGGGTDTQYF. CDR3 coding DNA: TGCGCCAGCACCGACTCAGCGGGAGGGGGCACAGATACGCAGTATTTT.

CDR3 protein: CASSPQVTSGRSEQYF. CDR3 nucleotides: TGTGCCAGCAGCCCCCAGGTGACTAGCGGGAGGAGCGAGCAGTACTTC. The J gene is TRBJ2-7, the V gene TRBV9; 13 bases are a match to TRBD2. With V trimmed by 4 bases and J by 6 bases, 10 bases remained unmatched. The CDR3 spans 16 residues. Germline-derived CDR1 and CDR2 are SGDLS and YYNGEE. The full variable domain, its missing parts supplied by reference TRBV9 and TRBJ2-7, is DSGVTQTPKHLITATGQRVTLRCSPRSGDLSVYWYQQSLDQGLQFLIQYYNGEERAKGNILERFSAQQFPDLHSELNLSSLELGDSALYFCASSPQVTSGRSEQYFGPGTRLTVT.

The chain is built from TRBV25-1 and TRBJ1-4; 10 nucleotides match TRBD1. The germline V gene has CDR1 MGHDK and CDR2 SYGVNS. The CDR3 runs to 15 residues. V lost 3 bases and J lost 6; bases outside the gene matches: 4. The CDR3: CASSDAGTGDEKLFF. In nucleotides, the CDR3 is TGTGCCAGCAGTGATGCCGGGACAGGGGATGAAAAACTGTTTTTT.

Ten or more counts support this clone. V gene TRBV6-5 combines with J gene TRBJ2-7; the D gene is possibly TRBD1 (5 bases). The CDR3 totals 15 residues. With 5 bases removed from V and 6 bases from J, the gap between germline ends came to 20 bases. Germline V gives CDR1 MNHEY, CDR2 SVGAGI. CDR3 residues: CASSTEFRAAGEQYF. Written as DNA, the CDR3 is TGTGCCAGCAGTACCGAGTTCAGGGCTGCCGGCGAGCAGTACTTC.

The V and J genes are TRBV5-1 and TRBJ1-6, with no clear D. V was clipped by 5 bases and J by 0 bases, with 12 bases between them. The CDR3 runs 16 residues. The V gene's germline CDR1 is SGHRS and CDR2 YFSETQ. The CDR3 here is CASSPGESSYNSPLHF. In DNA, the CDR3 is TGCGCCAGCAGTCCTGGGGAGAGCTCCTATAATTCACCCCTCCACTTT.

This clone was counted a few times. This sequence joins TRBV6-5 and TRBJ1-5, with TRBD1 matching 8 bases. The CDR3 runs 14 residues. The V segment lost 6 bases and the J segment 7 bases; nucleotides outside the gene matches: 8. Looked up from germline, CDR1 is MNHEY and CDR2 is SVGAGI. CDR3 sequence reads: CASRNTGGTQPQHF. Here the CDR3 DNA reads TGTGCCAGCAGAAACACAGGGGGAACGCAGCCCCAGCATTTT.

In DNA form, the CDR3 reads TGTGCCAGCAGCGCGGGACTGCAGAACACTGAAGCTTTCTTT. Translated, it gives CASSAGLQNTEAFF. The chain carries TRBV7-9 and TRBJ1-1, with D possibly being TRBD1 (5 bases). The CDR3 covers 14 residues. Germline assignment: CDR1 SEHNR and CDR2 FQNEAQ (reference sequence). V lost 5 bases, J lost 1 base, and 11 bases lay in between.

The genes are TRBV5-6 and TRBJ2-5; 7 nucleotides align to TRBD1. The CDR3 runs to 12 residues. V shed 5 bases and J 4 bases; nucleotides not matched to a gene: 2. CDR1 is SGHDT and CDR2 is YYEEEE in the germline V gene. The CDR3 loop is CASRGQTETQYF. Written as DNA, the CDR3 is TGTGCCAGCAGGGGACAGACAGAGACCCAGTACTTC.

CDR3 in amino acids: CASSLVQGTDTQYF. CDR3 nucleotide sequence: TGTGCCAGCAGCTTAGTACAGGGGACAGATACGCAGTATTTT. The V gene is TRBV7-9, the J gene TRBJ2-3, with 7 nucleotides matching TRBD1. The V segment lost 1 base and the J segment 3 bases; nucleotides outside the gene matches: 1. The CDR3 length is 14 residues. CDR1 SEHNR and CDR2 FQNEAQ come from the germline V gene (reference sequence).

The rearrangement uses TRBV6-5 and TRBJ1-2; 11 positions match TRBD1. After removal of 5 bases from V and 4 bases from J, the junction contained 3 bases not matched to a gene. CDR1 is MNHEY and CDR2 is SVGAGI in the germline V gene. The CDR3 is 14 residues long. CDR3 sequence (DNA): TGTGCCAGCAGTCGGGACAGGGGGAGCTATGGCTACACCTTC. Translated, it gives CASSRDRGSYGYTF.